This TCR beta chain was captured by sequencing in a study of blood T cell repertoires in COVID-19. For the study at large: Both acute and convalescent COVID-19 samples were obtained from the United States, Italy and Spain. T cells, B-cell-depleted T cells, or PBMCs supplied cDNA or gDNA.

V dropped 7 bases and J dropped 7; count of bases not matched to a gene: 7. This CDR3 is 14 amino acids long. The germline V gene encodes CDR1 MNHEY and CDR2 SVGAGI. Seattle's enrolled individuals joined amid active infection and were then monitored longitudinally. In the study's own analysis: Reference gene primer amplification in the assay estimated nucleated cell counts. Clones were read by immunoSEQ multiplex PCR, and TCRdb kept only the in-frame ones, dropping some. V and J calls plus clone size are reproduced from that table; the DNA served to infer D and trimming. The sample has some 350,000 clones, 70% to 90% seen once.

This clonotype was sampled from a woman aged 30 to 39 with COVID-19, enrolled during active disease. What was sequenced was peripheral blood. The chain joins TRBV6-5 to TRBJ1-6; 7 bases line up with TRBD1. The CDR3 sequence is CASKKGQTNSPLHF. In DNA, the CDR3 is TGTGCCAGCAAAAAGGGACAGACCAATTCACCCCTCCACTTT.